This passage covers 15 T cell receptor beta chains from one sample sequenced in a study of T cells in Graves' hyperthyroidism and ophthalmopathy. From RNA transcripts, TCR beta CDR3 regions were amplified. The study used the HTBI primer set for a first-round RT-PCR of the TCR CDR3. TCRdb passed the multiplex PCR reads through MiXCR, listing each CDR3 protein once. The repertoire holds 500,000 to 600,000 distinct CDR3 sequences, with about 20% as singletons. Sequenced input: blood. All receptors derive from a man aged 40-49 years with Graves' ophthalmopathy.

This chain uses TRBV10-3 with TRBJ2-5; 11 positions agree with TRBD2. There are 19 residues in the CDR3. Trimming cost V 2 bases and J 2 bases; bases outside gene matches: 13. Germline assignment: CDR1 ENHRY and CDR2 SYGVKD. The CDR3 here is CAISETSAGLAVIQETQYF. CDR3 DNA: TGTGCCATCAGTGAGACATCCGCGGGACTAGCGGTAATACAAGAGACCCAGTACTTC.

The CDR3 region has the DNA TGTGCCAGCAGCTTGGAGAAGGGCCTTAACTATGGCTACACCTTC. It yields the protein CASSLEKGLNYGYTF. The chain uses TRBV7-2 and TRBJ1-2; D is undetermined. CDR1 and CDR2 (germline): SGHTA, FQGNSA. V lost 3 bases and J lost 1, with 12 bases in between. CDR3 length: 15 amino acids.

This clonotype was counted only a few times. The J gene is TRBJ1-5, the V gene TRBV12-3 or TRBV12-4, with D unresolved. This CDR3 has 16 residues. The germline V and J ends were trimmed by 1 base and 3 bases, with 13 bases remaining between them. The CDR3 is CASSLELGSVNQPQHF. Written as DNA, the CDR3 is TGTGCCAGCAGTTTAGAGTTAGGGTCAGTCAATCAGCCCCAGCATTTT.

The chain combines TRBV12-3 or TRBV12-4 with TRBJ2-7; 7 bases are a match to TRBD1. This CDR3 has 13 residues. V gave up 6 bases and J gave up 6 bases; unmatched junction bases: 8. For the CDR3, the DNA is TGTGCCAGCAGCATCCGGGACAGCGGCGAGCAGTACTTC. Protein: CASSIRDSGEQYF.

This clonotype was observed at least ten times. The chain couples TRBV12-3 or TRBV12-4 to TRBJ1-1; D is uncertain. The CDR3 totals 19 residues. V shed 3 bases and J shed 0 bases, with 23 bases lying between them. The CDR3 sequence: CASSFHPRRSTSMNTEAFF. The CDR3, as DNA: TGTGCCAGCAGTTTTCACCCTCGGAGGAGCACCTCTATGAACACTGAAGCTTTCTTT.

This clonotype was seen only once. The rearrangement links TRBV20-1 to TRBJ2-7, with 7 nucleotides matching TRBD1. Germline CDR1 reads DFQATT; CDR2 reads SNEGSKA (reference sequence). J gave up 6 bases and V 1 base, and 6 bases lay outside the gene matches. The CDR3 consists of 13 residues. The CDR3 region is CSARGTGAGEQYF. The DNA of the CDR3 is TGCAGTGCTAGAGGTACAGGGGCGGGCGAGCAGTACTTC.

This clonotype was observed many times. The CDR3 reads CASSPIAGTDTQYF. The CDR3 DNA is TGTGCCAGCAGCCCTATTGCCGGCACAGATACGCAGTATTTT. The rearrangement joins TRBV14 to TRBJ2-3; no reliable D call. Germline CDR1 reads SGHDN; CDR2 reads FVKESK. This CDR3 contains 14 residues. Between the trimmed V and J ends, which lost 4 bases and 1 base, there was a span of 9 bases.

V and J are TRBV6-1 and TRBJ2-2, with 12 bases fitting TRBD2. The CDR3 consists of 17 residues. Germline CDR1 MNHNS, CDR2 SASEGT. The V segment lost 5 bases and the J segment 4 bases; nucleotides outside the gene matches: 8. CDR3 sequence: CASSRTSGVVITGELFF. The CDR3 region has the DNA TGTGCCAGCAGTAGGACTAGCGGGGTCGTGATCACCGGGGAGCTGTTTTTT.

This clonotype was counted ten times or more. The chain joins TRBV12-3 or TRBV12-4 to TRBJ2-3, with 8 bases matching TRBD1. V lost 2 bases to trimming and J lost 4 bases; unmatched junction nucleotides: 5. There are 15 residues in the CDR3. CDR3 in DNA: TGTGCCAGCAGTTTATGGACAGGGTCAGCAGATACGCAGTATTTT. This translates into CASSLWTGSADTQYF.

This clonotype was counted at least ten times. V usage is TRBV20-1 and J usage is TRBJ2-3, with D perhaps TRBD1 (6 bases). The germline CDR1 and CDR2 sequences are DFQATT and SNEGSKA (reference sequence). The V gene lost 5 bases and the J gene lost 0 bases, with 15 bases spanning the gap. This CDR3 region has 15 residues. CDR3 in DNA: TGCAGTGCTCTAACCGGGACAACTAGCACAGATACGCAGTATTTT. Its translation: CSALTGTTSTDTQYF.

The table lists this clonotype with many counts. The J gene is TRBJ2-1, the V gene TRBV12-3 or TRBV12-4; the match to TRBD2 covers 8 bases. The CDR3 loop spans 14 amino acids. Trimming took 6 bases from V and 14 from J; bases not matched to a gene: 15. DNA for the CDR3: TGTGCCAGCAGCCCAGGACTAGCTACCTCCGAAAAGTTCTTC. Residues: CASSPGLATSEKFF.

This clonotype was seen at least ten times. The chain joins TRBV30 to TRBJ2-7, with unresolved D. Per the germline V gene, CDR1 is GTSNPN and CDR2 is SVGIG (reference sequence). The CDR3 is 11 residues long. V was trimmed by 1 base and J by 4 bases, leaving 5 bases between them. This CDR3 is CAWSALYEQYF. CDR3 in DNA: TGTGCCTGGAGTGCCCTTTACGAGCAGTACTTC.

This clonotype came up a few times. This chain links TRBV20-1 with TRBJ1-5; D not certain. The CDR3 has 12 amino acids. Germline V lookup: CDR1 DFQATT, CDR2 SNEGSKA (reference sequence). The V gene lost 3 bases and the J gene lost 8 bases, with 11 bases spanning the gap. This CDR3 is CSASSFGEPQHF. In DNA, the CDR3 is TGCAGTGCTAGCAGTTTCGGGGAGCCCCAGCATTTT.

This clonotype has a handful of counts. V gene TRBV9 combines with J gene TRBJ1-1; TRBD1 might be the D (5 bases). Deletions cut 0 bases from V and 0 bases from J, with 15 bases between. The CDR3 sequence is 17 residues long. Germline CDR1 is SGDLS and CDR2 is YYNGEE. The CDR3 DNA follows: TGTGCCAGCAGCGTAGACCCCGCAGGGACTTTGAACACTGAAGCTTTCTTT. This codes for CASSVDPAGTLNTEAFF.

Only a few counts were recorded for this clonotype. This rearrangement joins TRBV12-3 or TRBV12-4 to TRBJ1-6; D is undetermined. The CDR3 sequence is 16 residues long. V dropped 6 bases and J dropped 0 bases, with 12 bases sitting between them. The CDR3 here is CASRARLSSYNSPLHF. CDR3 sequence (DNA): TGTGCCAGCAGAGCTAGGCTGAGCTCCTATAATTCACCCCTCCACTTT.